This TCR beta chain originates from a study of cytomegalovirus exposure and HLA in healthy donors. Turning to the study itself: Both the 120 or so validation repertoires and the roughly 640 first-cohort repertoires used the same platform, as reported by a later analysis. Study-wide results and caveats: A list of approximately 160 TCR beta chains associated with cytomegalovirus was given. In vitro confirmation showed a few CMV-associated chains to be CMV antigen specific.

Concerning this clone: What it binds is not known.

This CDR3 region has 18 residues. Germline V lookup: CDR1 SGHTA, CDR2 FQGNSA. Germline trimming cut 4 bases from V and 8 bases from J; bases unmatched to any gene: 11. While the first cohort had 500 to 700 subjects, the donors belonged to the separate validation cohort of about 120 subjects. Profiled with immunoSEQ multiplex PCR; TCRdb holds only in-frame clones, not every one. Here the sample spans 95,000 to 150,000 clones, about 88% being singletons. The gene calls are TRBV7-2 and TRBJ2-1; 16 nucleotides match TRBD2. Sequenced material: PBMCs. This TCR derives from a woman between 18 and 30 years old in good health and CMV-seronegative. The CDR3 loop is CASSSGLAGGPLLDEQFF. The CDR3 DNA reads TGTGCCAGCAGCTCGGGACTAGCGGGAGGGCCGCTATTGGATGAGCAGTTCTTC.